The 13 T cell receptor beta chains below come from one sample, sequenced in a study of blood T cell repertoires in COVID-19. Produced via immunoSEQ multiplex PCR; TCRdb's table is partial and in-frame only. The table records 200,000 to 250,000 clones, approximately 90% of them present only once. The sample was PBMCs or T cells enriched from blood (not recorded which). Receptors were obtained from a woman aged 25 to 39 who had recovered from COVID-19.

The CDR3 region has the DNA TGTGCCAGCAGCGTAGGAGGTAGCGGGAGCTACGAGCAGTACTTC. Protein product: CASSVGGSGSYEQYF. The chain is built from TRBV9 and TRBJ2-7; 9 bases agree with TRBD2. The CDR3 runs 15 residues. Looked up from germline, CDR1 is SGDLS and CDR2 is YYNGEE. Trimming at V came to 0 bases and at J to 3 bases, leaving 4 bases not matched to a gene.

The rearrangement uses TRBV9 and TRBJ1-2; unclear D gene. The germline V gene has CDR1 SGDLS and CDR2 YYNGEE. The CDR3 runs to 15 residues. V lost 0 bases and J 4 bases, leaving 13 bases between the germline ends. CDR3 nucleotide sequence: TGTGCCAGCAGCGTAGGGCCGGGTCTCGCCTATGGCTACACCTTC. Its protein product is CASSVGPGLAYGYTF.

This chain connects TRBV18 to TRBJ2-7, with D possibly matching TRBD2 (5 bases). The germline CDR1 and CDR2 sequences are KGHSH and LQKENI. This CDR3 spans 15 amino acids. The V end was cut by 0 bases, the J end by 5 bases, with 14 bases between. For the CDR3, the DNA is TGTGCCAGCTCACCACCAGGAGGTCCGACGGACGAGCAGTACTTC. This sequence encodes CASSPPGGPTDEQYF.

The chain employs TRBV21-1 and TRBJ1-3; the table's D gene call, TRBD1, was not cross checked with the DNA. TRBV21-1 is assigned pseudogene status. The CDR3 covers 17 residues. The CDR3 nucleotides are TGTGCCAGCAGCGCCAAGAAAAAAGGGGTCTCTGGAAACACCATATATTTT. Amino acids: CASSAKKKGVSGNTIYF.

The V gene is TRBV13, the J gene TRBJ1-4; the D gene is possibly TRBD1 (5 bases). Germline V gene lookup returns CDR1 PRHDT and CDR2 FYEKMQ (reference sequence). The CDR3 has 13 residues. Trimming pared 4 bases from V and 8 bases from J, leaving 11 bases between. The CDR3 reads CASSWKRGEKLFF. In nucleotides, the CDR3 is TGTGCCAGCAGCTGGAAACGGGGGGAAAAACTGTTTTTT.

The rearrangement joins TRBV5-1 to TRBJ2-2; 7 nucleotides line up with TRBD2. In germline, CDR1 is SGHRS, CDR2 YFSETQ. The CDR3 is 15 residues long. V lost 5 bases, J lost 6 bases, and 10 bases stayed unmatched. CDR3 loop: CASRAEVAGPGELFF. The CDR3 region has the DNA TGCGCCAGCAGGGCCGAGGTAGCGGGCCCCGGGGAGCTGTTTTTT. Full variable domain (rest looked up from reference TRBV5-1 and TRBJ2-2): KAGVTQTPRYLIKTRGQQVTLSCSPISGHRSVSWYQQTPGQGLQFLFEYFSETQRNKGNFPGRFSGRQFSNSRSEMNVSTLELGDSALYLCASRAEVAGPGELFFGEGSRLTVL.

CDR3 nucleotide sequence: TGTGCCACCTCCGGCGGGAGAGCCTACAATGAGCAGTTCTTC. It is translated as CATSGGRAYNEQFF. The chain combines TRBV19 with TRBJ2-1; 7 positions agree with TRBD2. Germline assignment: CDR1 LNHDA and CDR2 SQIVND (reference sequence). The junction had 8 bases not matched to a gene; V was cut back by 10 bases and J by 2 bases. The CDR3 has 14 residues.

V is TRBV28 and J is TRBJ1-5; D is possibly TRBD1 (6 bases). Germline V CDR1 and CDR2: MDHEN, SYDVKM. CDR3 length equals 19 residues. Deletions cut 1 base from V and 0 bases from J, with 19 bases between. The CDR3 DNA reads TGTGCCAGCAGTTTATACCAGGGGTCGGGGACTAATAGCAATCAGCCCCAGCATTTT. This encodes CASSLYQGSGTNSNQPQHF.

This clone appeared a single time. Compared with germline, one end of the junction differs, possibly owing to a read error. The CDR3 nucleotides read TGTGCCAGCAGCCCACGAACCGGGACAGAAAGGTTTGCCTTC. It codes for CASSPRTGTERFAF. This chain links TRBV7-2 with TRBJ1-2; 7 bases map to TRBD1. This CDR3 comprises 14 residues. Germline CDR1 reads SGHTA; CDR2 reads FQGNSA.

The sample holds a few counts of this clone. This rearrangement joins TRBV21-1 to TRBJ1-1; no DNA check was done on the table's D call, TRBD1. TRBV21-1 corresponds to a pseudogene. CDR3 size: 18 residues. The CDR3 DNA sequence: TGTGCCAGCAGCAATCTTCCCCCGGCTGGGGCTAGAAACACTGAAGCTTTCTTT. Translation: CASSNLPPAGARNTEAFF.

In nucleotides, the CDR3 is TGTGCCAGCAGGAGTAGCGGGTCCGGGGAGCTGTTTTTT. Its protein product is CASRSSGSGELFF. The rearrangement uses TRBV6-4 and TRBJ2-2; 7 bases align to TRBD2. The germline CDR1 and CDR2 sequences are MRHNA and SNTAGT. The CDR3 length is 13 residues. V lost 6 bases to trimming and J lost 6 bases; unmatched junction nucleotides: 4.

This clone appeared once. The chain has TRBV19 and TRBJ1-1; 8 positions agree with TRBD1. CDR3 length equals 12 residues. Trimming cost V 9 bases and J 6 bases; bases outside gene matches: 6. Per the germline V gene, CDR1 is LNHDA and CDR2 is SQIVND (reference sequence). The CDR3 spells CASLDRGAEAFF. DNA of the CDR3: TGTGCCAGCCTAGACAGGGGCGCTGAAGCTTTCTTT.

This chain connects TRBV28 to TRBJ2-1, with D perhaps TRBD1 (5 bases). Germline V gene sequence: CDR1 MDHEN, CDR2 SYDVKM. The CDR3 totals 12 residues. The V end was cut by 6 bases, the J end by 7 bases, with 10 bases between. The CDR3 is CASRRNRNEQFF. CDR3 DNA sequence: TGTGCCAGCAGGCGGAACAGGAATGAGCAGTTCTTC.